Listed below are T cell receptor beta chains from one sample, sequenced in a study of blood T cell repertoires in COVID-19. Here immunoSEQ multiplex PCR was the method, and the copy in TCRdb shows in-frame clones only, minus some. In the table there are 250,000 or so clones, 84% of which are singletons. The sample taken for sequencing was peripheral blood. Every receptor here comes from a man aged 55-75 years with acute or convalescent COVID-19. Both conserved end residues are part of each CDR3. A D gene is named only where the DNA matches it firmly. The size field is filled for only some rows; it gives once, few, many or a size class.

DNA	CDR3	J	D	size	V
TGCGCCAGCAGCCCGATGGACAGGGGCGGCTCCTACAATGAGCAGTTCTTC	CASSPMDRGGSYNEQFF	TRBJ2-1	TRBD1	NA	TRBV5-1
TGTGCCACCGCAGGGGGCCTCACAGATACGCAGTATTTT	CATAGGLTDTQYF	TRBJ2-3	TRBD1	NA	TRBV7-9
TGTGCCAGCAGCTTGGGGGGAACCGGGACAGACTATGGCTACACCTTC	CASSLGGTGTDYGYTF	TRBJ1-2	TRBD1	NA	TRBV5-8
TGTGCCAGCAGCGGGGGGTACTCCCAAGCTTTCTTT	CASSGGYSQAFF	TRBJ1-1	NA	few	TRBV28
TGCGCCAGCACCCCCGGGACAAAGCGACAAGAGACCCAGTACTTC	CASTPGTKRQETQYF	TRBJ2-5	NA	once	TRBV4-1
TGTGCCAGCAGCTTAGGGGACAGGGCTGGGGCCAACGTCCTGACTTTC	CASSLGDRAGANVLTF	TRBJ2-6	TRBD1	once	TRBV7-9
TGTGCCAGCAGCTTAGGAGTGGGGCAGAACACTGAAGCTTTCTTT	CASSLGVGQNTEAFF	TRBJ1-1	NA	NA	TRBV7-9
TGCAGCGTTGAAAATCAACAGGGGGCGGCGGGAGAGCAGTACTTC	CSVENQQGAAGEQYF	TRBJ2-7	TRBD1	NA	TRBV29-1
TGTGCCAGCAGCCAACCCGGACAGGGAGGCTATGGCTACACCTTC	CASSQPGQGGYGYTF	TRBJ1-2	TRBD1	NA	TRBV5-6
TGTGCCAGCAGACCTCGGACAGGGGCGATGAACACTGAAGCTTTCTTT	CASRPRTGAMNTEAFF	TRBJ1-1	TRBD1	NA	TRBV5-8
TGTGCCAGCAGTTTATTTTCCTGGAACACTGAAGCTTTCTTT	CASSLFSWNTEAFF	TRBJ1-1	NA	NA	TRBV28
TGTGCCAGCACCCTACTAGCGGGAGGGCCTGGAGAGCAGTACTTC	CASTLLAGGPGEQYF	TRBJ2-7	TRBD2	once	TRBV6-5
TGTGCCATCAGGCCGGTCGTAGGGGTTAATTCACCCCTCCACTTT	CAIRPVVGVNSPLHF	TRBJ1-6	NA	NA	TRBV10-3
TGCGCCAGCAGCCTCCGTTGGGCCACGAATACTGAAGCTTTCTTT	CASSLRWATNTEAFF	TRBJ1-1	NA	NA	TRBV5-1
TGTGCCAGCAGCCCAACCGGGACTAGCACAGATACGCAGTATTTT	CASSPTGTSTDTQYF	TRBJ2-3	NA	NA	TRBV3-1/TRBV3-2
TGCGCCAGCAGCTCCTCTAGCGGGGGGTCTTCCTACAATGAGCAGTTCTTC	CASSSSSGGSSYNEQFF	TRBJ2-1	TRBD2	NA	TRBV5-1
TGTGCCAGCAGTGTAGGTGGGCGTGAGCAGTTCTTC	CASSVGGREQFF	TRBJ2-1	NA	NA	TRBV2
TGCGCCAGCAGCTTGGCGACGGGGGGACTCTTAAGGACAGATACGCAGTATTTT	CASSLATGGLLRTDTQYF	TRBJ2-3	TRBD2	NA	TRBV5-1
TGTGCCAGCAGACACAGATACCTGAACACTGAAGCTTTCTTT	CASRHRYLNTEAFF	TRBJ1-1	NA	NA	TRBV2
TGTGCCAGCAGTCCCGCCTTGGGACAGAGTCTCTGGAGTGGCTACACCTTC	CASSPALGQSLWSGYTF	TRBJ1-2	TRBD1	NA	TRBV6-6
TGTGCCATCAGTTTCCCCCCCGGACAGGGTTCCTACGAGCAGTACTTC	CAISFPPGQGSYEQYF	TRBJ2-7	TRBD1	NA	TRBV10-3
TGTGCCAGCAGCTTAGAACCTGGGGCGGGGACCGGGGAGCTGTTTTTT	CASSLEPGAGTGELFF	TRBJ2-2	NA	NA	TRBV7-2
TGTGCCAGCAGTTTAAGCGCCAGCTACGAGCAGTACTTC	CASSLSASYEQYF	TRBJ2-7	NA	NA	TRBV12-3/TRBV12-4
TGTGCCAGCAGCTTTACTAGCGGGGGCTCTACCTACAATGAGCAGTTCTTC	CASSFTSGGSTYNEQFF	TRBJ2-1	TRBD2	NA	TRBV5-4
TGTGCCAGCAGCTCCCTAGCGGGAAGACAGTTCTTC	CASSSLAGRQFF	TRBJ2-1	TRBD2	NA	TRBV7-3
TGTGCCAGCAGCCATGAGAGCTCCTATAATTCACCCCTCCACTTT	CASSHESSYNSPLHF	TRBJ1-6	NA	few	TRBV3-1/TRBV3-2
TGTGCCAGCAGCCCGGGACTAGGAGGGGAGACCCAGTACTTC	CASSPGLGGETQYF	TRBJ2-5	TRBD2	NA	TRBV2
TGTGCCAGCAGTAACAGGGATTTGGATTCACCCCTCCACTTT	CASSNRDLDSPLHF	TRBJ1-6	NA	NA	TRBV2
TGCAGCGCTTCGATAGGGCGGGAGGCCTCCTACAATGAGCAGTTCTTC	CSASIGREASYNEQFF	TRBJ2-1	TRBD2	NA	TRBV29-1
TGCGCCAGCAGCCCCGCAGGGGCGGCTGAAGCTTTCTTT	CASSPAGAAEAFF	TRBJ1-1	NA	NA	TRBV5-1
TGTGCCAGCTCACCAGGGACTAGCGGGGGAAGAGATACGCAGTATTTT	CASSPGTSGGRDTQYF	TRBJ2-3	TRBD2	NA	TRBV18
TGCGCCAGCAGCCCCGGGACAGGGGCTACTAATGAAAAACTGTTTTTT	CASSPGTGATNEKLFF	TRBJ1-4	TRBD1	NA	TRBV5-1
TGTGCCACCAGCAGAGATTCCTTTGTGGGGGGGCCTGAAGCTTTCTTT	CATSRDSFVGGPEAFF	TRBJ1-1	NA	few	TRBV15
TGTGCCACCCAAGGACTAGCGGGGGGGCGCCAAGAGACCCAGTACTTC	CATQGLAGGRQETQYF	TRBJ2-5	TRBD2	few	TRBV15